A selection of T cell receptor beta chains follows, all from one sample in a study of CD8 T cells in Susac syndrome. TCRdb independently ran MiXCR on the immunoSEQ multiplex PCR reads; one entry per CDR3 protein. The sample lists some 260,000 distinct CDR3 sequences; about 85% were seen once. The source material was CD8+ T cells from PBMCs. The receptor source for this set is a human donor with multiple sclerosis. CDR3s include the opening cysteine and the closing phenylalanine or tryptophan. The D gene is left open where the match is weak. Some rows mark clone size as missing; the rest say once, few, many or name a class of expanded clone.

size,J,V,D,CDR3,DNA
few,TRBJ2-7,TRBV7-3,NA,CASSLKGDTSYEQYF,TGTGCCAGCAGCTTAAAGGGGGACACCTCCTACGAGCAGTACTTC
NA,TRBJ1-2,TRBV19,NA,CASSIYRSGYTF,TGTGCCAGTAGTATATATCGAAGTGGCTACACCTTC
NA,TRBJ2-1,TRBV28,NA,CASSHRAPSSYNEQFF,TGTGCCAGCAGTCATCGGGCGCCGAGCTCCTACAATGAGCAGTTCTTC
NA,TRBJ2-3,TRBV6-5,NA,CASSSPTDTQYF,TGTGCCAGCAGTTCCCCTACAGATACGCAGTATTTT
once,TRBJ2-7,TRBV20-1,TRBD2,CSAKQIGTSRYEQYF,TGCAGTGCCAAGCAGATTGGGACTAGCAGGTACGAGCAGTACTTC
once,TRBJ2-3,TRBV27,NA,CASSPGPAPDTQYF,TGTGCCAGCAGTCCAGGACCGGCCCCAGATACGCAGTATTTT
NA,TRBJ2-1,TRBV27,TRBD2,CASSPMFSGGGNEQFF,TGTGCCAGCAGTCCCATGTTTTCGGGGGGGGGCAATGAGCAGTTCTTC
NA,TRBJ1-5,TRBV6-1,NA,CASTQLGGQPQHF,TGTGCCAGCACCCAGCTAGGAGGTCAGCCCCAGCATTTT
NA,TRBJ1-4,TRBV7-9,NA,CASSLANHRLFDEKLFF,TGTGCCAGCAGCTTAGCGAACCACAGGTTGTTCGATGAAAAACTGTTTTTT
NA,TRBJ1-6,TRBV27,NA,CASSLLGSSYNSPLHF,TGTGCCAGCAGTTTATTGGGGAGCTCCTATAATTCACCCCTCCACTTT
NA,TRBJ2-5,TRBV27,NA,CASSLIPGDPRGETQYF,TGTGCCAGCAGTTTAATTCCCGGCGACCCCCGGGGGGAGACCCAGTACTTC
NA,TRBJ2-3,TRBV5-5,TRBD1,CASTTGGEADTQYF,TGTGCCAGCACCACAGGGGGAGAGGCAGATACGCAGTATTTT
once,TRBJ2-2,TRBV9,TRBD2,CASSATSGRANTGELFF,TGTGCCAGCAGCGCGACTAGCGGGAGGGCGAACACCGGGGAGCTGTTTTTT
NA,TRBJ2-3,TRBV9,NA,CASSVGARVTDTQYF,TGTGCCAGCAGCGTAGGGGCCCGGGTCACAGATACGCAGTATTTT
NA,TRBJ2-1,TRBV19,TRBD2,CASSIRPSREVPFDNEQFF,TGTGCCAGTAGTATACGCCCTTCGCGGGAGGTGCCCTTTGACAATGAGCAGTTCTTC
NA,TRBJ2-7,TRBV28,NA,CASSFGSPYEQYF,TGTGCCAGCAGTTTCGGGAGCCCCTACGAGCAGTACTTC
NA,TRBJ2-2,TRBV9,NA,CASSPLMNTGELFF,TGTGCCAGCAGCCCCTTGATGAACACCGGGGAGCTGTTTTTT
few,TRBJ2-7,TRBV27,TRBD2,CASTSGGGVYEQYF,TGTGCCAGCACGTCGGGGGGAGGAGTCTACGAGCAGTACTTT
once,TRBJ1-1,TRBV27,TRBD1,CASSSFSGTVNTEAFF,TGTGCCAGCAGTAGCTTCTCCGGGACAGTGAACACTGAAGCTTTCTTT
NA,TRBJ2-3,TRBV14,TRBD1,CASSARQGADTQYF,TGTGCCAGCAGCGCCCGACAGGGGGCAGATACGCAGTATTTT
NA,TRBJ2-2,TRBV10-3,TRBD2,CAIREREGTGELFF,TGTGCCATCAGAGAGCGGGAGGGGACCGGGGAGCTGTTTTTT
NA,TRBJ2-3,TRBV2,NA,CASSEAITLVAGWTDTQYF,TGTGCCAGCAGTGAAGCTATAACTCTGGTGGCGGGGTGGACAGATACGCAGTATTTT
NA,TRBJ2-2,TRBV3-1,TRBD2,CASSQSLAGGHTGELFF,TGTGCCAGCAGCCAATCCCTAGCGGGAGGTCACACCGGGGAGCTGTTTTTT
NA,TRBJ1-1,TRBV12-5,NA,CASGRTENTEAFF,TGTGCTAGTGGCAGGACAGAGAACACTGAAGCTTTCTTT
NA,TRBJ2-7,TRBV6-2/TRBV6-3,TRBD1,CASSTPGQSYEQYF,TGTGCCAGCAGTACCCCGGGACAGTCTTACGAGCAGTACTTC
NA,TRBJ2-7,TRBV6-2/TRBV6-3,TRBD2,CASSYSSTGGRQYEQYF,TGTGCCAGCAGTTACTCATCCACGGGAGGGCGTCAGTACGAGCAGTACTTC
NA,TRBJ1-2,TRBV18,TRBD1,CASSPADRVRRDYGYTF,TGTGCCAGCTCACCCGCGGACAGGGTAAGGAGGGACTATGGCTACACCTTC
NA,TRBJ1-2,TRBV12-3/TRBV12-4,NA,CASSPRGLANYGYTF,TGTGCCAGCAGTCCAAGAGGGCTGGCTAACTATGGCTACACCTTC
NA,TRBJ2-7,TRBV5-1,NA,CASSKVDSYEQYF,TGCGCCAGCAGCAAGGTCGATTCCTACGAGCAGTACTTC
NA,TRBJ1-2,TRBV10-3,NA,CAISEGGNYGYTF,TGTGCCATCAGCGAGGGGGGTAACTATGGCTACACCTTC
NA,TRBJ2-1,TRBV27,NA,CASRPQPGWNEQFF,TGTGCCAGCCGGCCTCAACCAGGGTGGAATGAGCAGTTCTTC
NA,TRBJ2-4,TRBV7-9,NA,CASSLGPGSVKNIQYF,TGTGCCAGCAGCTTAGGTCCGGGTTCCGTCAAAAACATTCAGTACTTC
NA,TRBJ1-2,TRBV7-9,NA,CASSLGAGVYGYTF,TGTGCCAGCAGCTTAGGGGCCGGCGTCTATGGCTACACCTTC
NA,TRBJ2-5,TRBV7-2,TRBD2,CASSVSGSLETQYF,TGTGCCAGCAGCGTTAGCGGGAGTTTAGAGACCCAGTACTTC
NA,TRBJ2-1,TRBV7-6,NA,CASSSPRSNEQFF,TGTGCCAGCAGCTCCCCTAGGAGCAATGAGCAGTTCTTC
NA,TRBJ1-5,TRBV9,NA,CASSPKGGQPQHF,TGTGCCAGCAGTCCAAAGGGCGGGCAGCCCCAGCATTTT